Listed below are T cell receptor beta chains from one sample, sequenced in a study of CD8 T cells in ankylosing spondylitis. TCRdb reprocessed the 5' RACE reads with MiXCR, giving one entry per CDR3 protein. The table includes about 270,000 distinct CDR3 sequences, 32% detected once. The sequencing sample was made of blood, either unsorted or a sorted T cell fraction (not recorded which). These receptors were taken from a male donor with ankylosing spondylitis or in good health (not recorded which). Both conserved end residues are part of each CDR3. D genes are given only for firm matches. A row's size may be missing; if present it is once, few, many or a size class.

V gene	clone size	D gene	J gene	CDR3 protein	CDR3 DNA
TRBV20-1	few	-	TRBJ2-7	CSATGDYEQYF	TGCAGTGCTACGGGCGACTACGAGCAGTACTTC
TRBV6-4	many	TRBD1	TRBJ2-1	CASSAGTGTYNEQFF	TGTGCCAGCAGTGCCGGGACAGGGACCTACAATGAGCAGTTCTTC
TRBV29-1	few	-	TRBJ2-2	CSALRGAGELFF	TGCAGCGCCCTGAGGGGGGCCGGGGAGCTGTTTTTT
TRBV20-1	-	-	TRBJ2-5	CRPRGVEVQETQYF	TGCAGACCGCGGGGCGTCGAAGTACAAGAGACCCAGTACTTC
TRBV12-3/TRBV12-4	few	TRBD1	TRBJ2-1	CASSLDRLKSYNEQFF	TGTGCCAGCAGTTTGGACAGGCTGAAATCCTACAATGAGCAGTTCTTC
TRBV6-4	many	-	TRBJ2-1	CASSDGGPYNEQFF	TGTGCCAGCAGTGACGGGGGGCCGTACAATGAGCAGTTCTTC
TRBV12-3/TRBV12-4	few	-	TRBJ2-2	CASSPTGGELFF	TGTGCCAGCAGTCCGACTGGGGGGGAGCTGTTTTTT
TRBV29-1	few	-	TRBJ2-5	CSVEGPKETQYF	TGCAGCGTTGAAGGTCCAAAAGAGACCCAGTACTTC
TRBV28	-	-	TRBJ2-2	CASSALGSPGELFF	TGTGCCAGCAGCGCCCTTGGGAGTCCCGGGGAGCTGTTTTTT
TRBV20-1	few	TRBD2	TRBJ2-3	CSAQTSGGRTDTQYF	TGCAGTGCGCAGACTAGCGGGGGCCGCACAGATACGCAGTATTTT
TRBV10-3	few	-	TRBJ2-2	CAISESGQQTNTGELFF	TGTGCCATCAGTGAGTCGGGGCAGCAAACGAACACCGGGGAGCTGTTTTTT
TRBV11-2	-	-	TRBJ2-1	CASRPIRGSGEQFF	TGTGCCAGCCGTCCAATACGCGGGTCTGGTGAGCAGTTCTTC
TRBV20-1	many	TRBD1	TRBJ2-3	CSAIQLGTASTDTQYF	TGCAGTGCTATACAACTCGGGACAGCTAGCACAGATACGCAGTATTTT
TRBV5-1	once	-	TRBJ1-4	CASSSLGGRGEKLFF	TGCGCCAGCAGCTCCCTGGGGGGTCGGGGCGAAAAACTGTTTTTT
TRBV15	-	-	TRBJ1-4	CATSRVRTEPKKLFF	TGTGCCACCAGCAGAGTACGGACAGAACCCAAAAAACTGTTTTTT
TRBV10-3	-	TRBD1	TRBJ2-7	CASLDRAGGEQYF	TGTGCCAGCCTCGACAGGGCTGGGGGTGAGCAGTACTTC
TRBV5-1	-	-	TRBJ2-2	CASSPIFPQGNTGELFF	TGCGCCAGCAGCCCGATATTCCCCCAGGGGAACACCGGGGAGCTGTTTTTT
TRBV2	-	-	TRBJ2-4	CASRLRLLGIQYF	TGTGCCAGCAGGCTCAGACTCCTTGGCATTCAGTACTTC
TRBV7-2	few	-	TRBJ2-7	CASSPRTGKKQYF	TGTGCCAGCAGCCCGCGTACGGGCAAAAAGCAGTACTTC
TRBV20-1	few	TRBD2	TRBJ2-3	CSAPRRSGGLSTDTQYF	TGCAGTGCCCCCCGTCGTAGCGGGGGACTTAGCACAGATACGCAGTATTTT
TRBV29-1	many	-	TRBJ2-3	CSSGPTDTQYF	TGCAGCTCCGGACCCACAGATACGCAGTATTTT
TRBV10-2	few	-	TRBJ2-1	CASSESSSNEQFF	TGCGCCAGCAGTGAGTCTAGCAGTAATGAGCAGTTCTTC